This T cell receptor (beta chain) was observed in a study of cytomegalovirus exposure and HLA in healthy donors. Study in general: Around 89 million unique TCRs from HLA-typed donors made up an early data release.

With regard to this clone: The antigen is unknown.

60 Vbeta and 13 Jbeta primers were used in PCR. This table comes from immunoSEQ multiplex PCR, and its TCRdb copy is limited to in-frame clones, with some not included. The sample yields a few hundred thousand clones, approximately 68% seen once. Study-wide points: About 87% or about 30% of the time was how often most TCR beta V segments were productive, according to an earlier analysis.

Trimming cost V 4 bases and J 7 bases, with 17 bases left between them. Germline lookup yields CDR1 MNHEY and CDR2 SVGAGI. CDR3 length: 15 amino acids. Sequencing was performed on PBMCs. The TCR comes from a woman aged 30 to 39 in good health and CMV-seronegative. The chain carries TRBV6-5 and TRBJ1-5, with D possibly TRBD1 on 5 matching bases. The CDR3 sequence is CASSLRQGGYQPQHF. The CDR3 coding sequence is TGTGCCAGCAGTTTACGGCAGGGTGGGTACCAGCCCCAGCATTTT.